A selection of T cell receptor beta chains follows, all from one sample in a study of blood T cell repertoires in COVID-19. The assay was immunoSEQ multiplex PCR, and TCRdb's table has in-frame clones only and misses some. The sample has 100,000 or so clones, around 84% seen once. Sample: peripheral blood. All receptors come from an older woman in a cohort sampled during active or convalescent COVID-19. Both conserved end residues are part of each CDR3. D genes are given only for firm matches. The listing skips clone size in some rows; elsewhere it reads once, few, many or a size class.

>once|.|TRBJ1-5|TRBV24-1
TGTGCCACCAGTGATTTCCGAACTTACGTTCATCAGCCCCAGCATTTT
CATSDFRTYVHQPQHF
>.|.|TRBJ1-4|TRBV18
TGTGCCAGCTCACCCAACGGAGGACAGCTTGCAACTAATGAAAAACTGTTTTTT
CASSPNGGQLATNEKLFF
>.|TRBD1|TRBJ1-1|TRBV5-1
TGCGCCAGCACCCCGACAGGGGGAATGAACACTGAAGCTTTCTTT
CASTPTGGMNTEAFF
>once|TRBD2|TRBJ2-3|TRBV29-1
TGCAGCGTTGGGGGGGGTACAGATACGCAGTATTTT
CSVGGGTDTQYF
>.|.|TRBJ1-4|TRBV6-4
TGTGCCAGCAGAGGTAGTAAAGGAGTGGTCGCAACTAATGAAAAACTGTTTTTT
CASRGSKGVVATNEKLFF
>.|TRBD1|TRBJ1-2|TRBV28
TGTGCCAGCAGTTTAGAACTGGGACAGCTTTCTAACTATGGCTACACCTTC
CASSLELGQLSNYGYTF
>.|.|TRBJ1-5|TRBV10-3
TGTGCCATCGCCGGAGGGCGGGGGCCCCAGCATTTT
CAIAGGRGPQHF
>.|.|TRBJ2-7|TRBV29-1
TGCAGCGTCCAGGGCCCTTTCTACGAGCAGTACTTC
CSVQGPFYEQYF
>.|.|TRBJ2-1|TRBV5-4
TGTGCCAGCAGCTTGGGAACGGGGACCTACAATGAGCAGTTCTTC
CASSLGTGTYNEQFF
>.|.|TRBJ2-1|TRBV21-1
TGTGCCAGCGCCGAGGAAGCTGGCTACCCTTCCTTCCGGGATGAGCAGTTCTTC
CASAEEAGYPSFRDEQFF
>.|.|TRBJ2-7|TRBV10-1
TGCGCCAGCAGCGGTGCGTCCTACGAGCAGTACTTC
CASSGASYEQYF
>.|TRBD1|TRBJ1-2|TRBV7-2
TGTGCCAGCAGCGCGGACAGGAGAATTAACTATGGCTACACCTTC
CASSADRRINYGYTF
>once|TRBD2|TRBJ2-1|TRBV12-5
TGTGCTAGTGGTTTGATTGCGGGAGGCCCCCTCAATGAGCAGTTCTTC
CASGLIAGGPLNEQFF
>.|.|TRBJ1-5|TRBV3-1/TRBV3-2
TGTGCCAGCAGCCCGCAGGGGAATCAGCCCCAGCATTTT
CASSPQGNQPQHF
>.|.|TRBJ2-6|TRBV19
TGTGCCAGTACCGACAGACGCTCTGGGGCCAACGTCCTGACTTTC
CASTDRRSGANVLTF
>.|TRBD2|TRBJ2-1|TRBV10-3
TGTGCCATCAGAGGAGCGGCGGGAGGGGCCTACAATGAGCAGTTCTTC
CAIRGAAGGAYNEQFF
>.|TRBD1|TRBJ1-2|TRBV5-1
TGCGCCAGCAGCCCGAGGACAGGGACCGATGGAGGCTACACCTTC
CASSPRTGTDGGYTF
>.|.|TRBJ1-1|TRBV20-1
TGCAGTGCGAGACAGAACACTGAAGCTTTCTTT
CSARQNTEAFF
>.|TRBD1|TRBJ1-5|TRBV30
TGTGCCTGGAGTCAGACAGGGGTGGATCAGCCCCAGCATTTT
CAWSQTGVDQPQHF
>.|.|TRBJ1-2|TRBV5-1
TGCGCCAGCAGCATCAGCGGAACTAACTATGGCTACACCTTC
CASSISGTNYGYTF
>.|TRBD2|TRBJ2-1|TRBV7-2
TGTGCCAGCAGCCTTGGACTAGCTTCGTACAATGAGCAGTTCTTC
CASSLGLASYNEQFF
>few|TRBD1|TRBJ2-7|TRBV7-3
TGTGCCAGCAGCTTGGGGACAGGGAGTCCCGAGCAGTACTTC
CASSLGTGSPEQYF
>.|TRBD2|TRBJ2-1|TRBV7-3
TGTGCCAGCAGCTCCCGGGGGGTTGGGTTCAATGAGCAGTTCTTC
CASSSRGVGFNEQFF
>.|TRBD2|TRBJ2-1|TRBV19
TGTGCCAGTAGTTTTAGCGGGAGGCCCCACAATGAGCAGTTCTTC
CASSFSGRPHNEQFF
>.|.|TRBJ2-7|TRBV6-1
TGTGCCAGCAGTGAAGTTGGTGGACAGAACGAGCAGTACTTC
CASSEVGGQNEQYF
>.|.|TRBJ1-2|TRBV29-1
TGCAGCGTGGGCTCGACAGATGGCTACACCTTC
CSVGSTDGYTF
>.|.|TRBJ1-1|TRBV7-3
TGTGCCAGCAGCTTAGGCCGACCGGGGACTGAAGCTTTCTTT
CASSLGRPGTEAFF
>.|.|TRBJ2-5|TRBV9
TGTGCCAGCAGCGTAGATCAGGGCTCGCAAGAGACCCAGTACTTC
CASSVDQGSQETQYF
>.|.|TRBJ1-5|TRBV6-1
TGTGCCAGCAGTGAAGACTTAATCCAGCCCCAGCATTTT
CASSEDLIQPQHF
>.|TRBD2|TRBJ2-2|TRBV5-1
TGCGCCAGCAGCTTGGTACTAGCGGGGGCTACGAACACCGGGGAGCTGTTTTTT
CASSLVLAGATNTGELFF
>few|.|TRBJ2-3|TRBV7-2
TGTGCCAGCAGCTTCCCACCTCGTTTGGAGTCCACAGATACGCAGTATTTT
CASSFPPRLESTDTQYF